Described below is a single T cell receptor beta chain sequence and its context. What it binds is not known. Trimming pared 3 bases from V and 4 bases from J, leaving 7 bases between. The CDR3 extends over 13 amino acids. Germline assignment: CDR1 SGHTA and CDR2 FQGNSA. This sample was included in a study of shared clonotypes between healthy human individuals. Findings of the study overall: Clonotype sharing across donors was expected to vary with sequencing depth. Generation probabilities of non-shared clonotypes were lower (relative to those shared by all four donors).

Memory CD4+ cells were the fraction left after CD45RA+ naive selection. Tens of thousands of T cell genomes (around 0.2 ug DNA) went into each sorted-subset replicate. The assay was immunoSEQ multiplex PCR, and TCRdb's table has in-frame clones only and misses some. Of about 770,000 clones in the sample, over 55% were seen once. The sample comprised memory CD4+ T cells sorted from blood. Regarding subset: CD45RA-negative fraction. The chain joins TRBV7-2 to TRBJ2-1; D is unresolved. The sequence was collected from a woman aged 25 to 39 in good health. DNA for the CDR3: TGTGCCAGCAGCTTTGGCGGTTACAATGAGCAGTTCTTC. It specifies CASSFGGYNEQFF.